This T cell receptor beta chain was obtained from a study of T cells expressing NK-cell markers. TCRdb re-called the 5' RACE reads, yielding one record per CDR3 amino acid sequence without DNA. The listing contains about 380,000 distinct CDR3 sequences. The sequencing sample was made of blood T cells: a sorted CD56 or NKG2C T cell subset, CD4+ or CD8+ T cells, or bulk PBMC T cells (not recorded which). The TCR originated in a man between 18 and 69 years old in good health.

The CDR3 spells CASSLGQGTQSGANVLTF. V usage is TRBV11-2 and J usage is TRBJ2-6; as DNA is missing, the TRBD1 call by TCRdb cannot be tested. The CDR3 runs 18 residues. Looked up from germline, CDR1 is SGHAT and CDR2 is FQNNGV. The variable domain in full, completed from reference TRBV11-2 and TRBJ2-6, reads EAGVAQSPRYKIIEKRQSVAFWCNPISGHATLYWYQQILGQGPKLLIQFQNNGVVDDSQLPKDRFSAERLKGVDSTLKIQPAKLEDSAVYLCASSLGQGTQSGANVLTFGAGSRLTVL.